This T cell receptor beta chain stems from a study of T cells in Graves' hyperthyroidism and ophthalmopathy. Germline trimming cut 2 bases from V and 4 bases from J; bases unmatched to any gene: 7. This CDR3 contains 15 residues. From germline, CDR1 is MNHEY and CDR2 SVGAGI. In its sample, this clonotype was seen many times. Amplification of TCR beta CDR3 regions used RNA as the template. HTBI primers were used for first-round RT-PCR of the TCR CDR3. TCRdb passed the multiplex PCR reads through MiXCR, listing each CDR3 protein once. Seen here are hundreds of thousands of distinct CDR3 sequences, roughly a quarter observed once, and the top ten hold roughly 10%.

Sequenced sample: blood. This chain joins TRBV6-5 and TRBJ1-2; 7 nucleotides match TRBD1. The source is a woman in her twenties or thirties with Graves' ophthalmopathy. The CDR3: CASSYGGRGLYGYTF. The CDR3 DNA is TGTGCCAGCAGTTACGGTGGGAGGGGGCTCTATGGCTACACCTTC.